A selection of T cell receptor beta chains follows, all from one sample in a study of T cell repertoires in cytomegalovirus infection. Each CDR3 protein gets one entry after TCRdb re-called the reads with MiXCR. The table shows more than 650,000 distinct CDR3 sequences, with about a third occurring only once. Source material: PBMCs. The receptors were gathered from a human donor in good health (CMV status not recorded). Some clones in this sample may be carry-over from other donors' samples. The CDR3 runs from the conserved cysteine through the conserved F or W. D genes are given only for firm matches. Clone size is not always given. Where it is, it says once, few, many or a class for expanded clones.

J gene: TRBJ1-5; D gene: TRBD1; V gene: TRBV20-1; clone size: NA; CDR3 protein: CSAYDRVYSNQPQHF; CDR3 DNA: TGCAGTGCTTATGACAGGGTCTATAGCAATCAGCCCCAGCATTTT
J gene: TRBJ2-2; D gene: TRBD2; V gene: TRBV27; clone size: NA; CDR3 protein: CASRGGGRGTGELFF; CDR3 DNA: TGTGCCAGCAGGGGAGGCGGGAGAGGGACCGGGGAGCTGTTTTTT
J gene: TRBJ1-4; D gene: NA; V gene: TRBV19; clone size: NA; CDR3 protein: CASSIDPTATNEKLFF; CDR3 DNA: TGTGCCAGTAGTATAGATCCGACAGCAACTAATGAAAAACTGTTTTTT
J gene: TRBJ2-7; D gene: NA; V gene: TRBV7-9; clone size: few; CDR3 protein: CASRTGAEHEQYF; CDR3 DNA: TGTGCCAGCAGAACCGGGGCCGAACACGAGCAGTACTTC
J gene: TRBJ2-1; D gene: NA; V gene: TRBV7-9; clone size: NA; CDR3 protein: CASSLGLVEAQFF; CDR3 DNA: TGTGCCAGCAGCTTAGGGTTGGTAGAGGCGCAGTTCTTC
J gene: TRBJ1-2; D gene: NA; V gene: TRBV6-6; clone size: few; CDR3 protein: CASSYSKGQGPSGYTF; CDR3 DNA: TGTGCCAGCAGTTACTCGAAGGGCCAAGGGCCTTCTGGCTACACCTTC
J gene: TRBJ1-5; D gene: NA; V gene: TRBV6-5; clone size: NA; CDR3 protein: CASSPGTPHGQPQHF; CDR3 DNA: TGTGCCAGCAGCCCTGGGACACCACACGGTCAGCCCCAGCATTTT
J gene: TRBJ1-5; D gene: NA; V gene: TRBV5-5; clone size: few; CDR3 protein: CASSGGSPNQPQHF; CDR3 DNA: TGTGCCAGCAGCGGGGGATCTCCAAATCAGCCCCAGCATTTT
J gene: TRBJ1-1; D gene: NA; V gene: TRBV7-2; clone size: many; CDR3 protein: CASTLRGGGEAFF; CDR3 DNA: TGTGCCAGCACCCTCCGGGGGGGGGGTGAAGCTTTCTTT
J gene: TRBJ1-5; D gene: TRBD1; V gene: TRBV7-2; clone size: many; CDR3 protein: CASSSTGSLPSWPQHF; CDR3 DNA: TGTGCCAGCAGCTCGACAGGGAGTTTACCTTCGTGGCCCCAGCATTTT
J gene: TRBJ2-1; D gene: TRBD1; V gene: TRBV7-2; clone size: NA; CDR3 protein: CASSSPRRGQGASSYNEQFF; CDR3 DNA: TGTGCCAGCAGCTCCCCCCGAAGAGGACAGGGGGCCTCCTCCTACAATGAGCAGTTCTTC
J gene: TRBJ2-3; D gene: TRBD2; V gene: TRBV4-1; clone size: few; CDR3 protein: CASSQAVLSGGSTDTQYF; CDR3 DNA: TGCGCCAGCAGCCAAGCGGTGCTGAGCGGGGGAAGCACAGATACGCAGTATTTT
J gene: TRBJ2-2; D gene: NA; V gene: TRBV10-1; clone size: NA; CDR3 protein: CASIGAYTGELFF; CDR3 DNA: TGCGCCAGCATCGGGGCGTACACCGGGGAGCTGTTTTTT
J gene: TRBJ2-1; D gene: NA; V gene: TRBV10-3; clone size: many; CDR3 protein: CAISLWPHGGDEQFF; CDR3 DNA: TGTGCCATCAGTCTGTGGCCCCACGGTGGCGATGAGCAGTTCTTC
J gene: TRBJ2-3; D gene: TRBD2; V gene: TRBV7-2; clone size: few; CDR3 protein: CASSLSLLAGGGTDTQYF; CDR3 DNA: TGTGCCAGCAGCTTGTCCTTGTTAGCGGGAGGCGGAACAGATACGCAGTATTTT
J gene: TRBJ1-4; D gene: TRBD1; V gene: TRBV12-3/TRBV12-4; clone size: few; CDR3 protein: CASSLGVGTEGEKLFF; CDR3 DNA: TGTGCCAGCAGTTTAGGAGTGGGGACAGAGGGAGAAAAACTGTTTTTT
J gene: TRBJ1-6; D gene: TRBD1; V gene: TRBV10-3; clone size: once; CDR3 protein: CATTGQVYNSPLHF; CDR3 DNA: TGTGCCACCACCGGACAGGTTTATAATTCACCCCTCCACTTT
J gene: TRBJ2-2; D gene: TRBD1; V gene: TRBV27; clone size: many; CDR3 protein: CASGDRQPPYTGELFF; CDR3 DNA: TGTGCCAGCGGGGACAGACAGCCCCCTTACACCGGGGAGCTGTTTTTT
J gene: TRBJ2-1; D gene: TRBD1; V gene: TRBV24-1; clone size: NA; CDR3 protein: CATSDSPRDRDNEQFF; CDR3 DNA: TGTGCCACCAGTGATTCCCCGCGAGACAGGGACAATGAGCAGTTCTTC
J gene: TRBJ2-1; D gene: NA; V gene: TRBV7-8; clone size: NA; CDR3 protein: CASSRNEGATRFYYNEQFF; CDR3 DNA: TGTGCCAGCAGCCGCAACGAAGGGGCCACCCGCTTCTATTACAATGAGCAGTTCTTC
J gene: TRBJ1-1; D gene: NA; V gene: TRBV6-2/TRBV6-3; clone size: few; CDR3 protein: CASTFEGNTEAFF; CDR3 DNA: TGTGCCAGCACCTTCGAGGGGAACACTGAAGCTTTCTTT
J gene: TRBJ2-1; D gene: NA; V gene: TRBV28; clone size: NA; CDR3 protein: CASRRLFLYNEQFF; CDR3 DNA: TGTGCCAGCAGACGCCTTTTTCTATACAATGAGCAGTTCTTC
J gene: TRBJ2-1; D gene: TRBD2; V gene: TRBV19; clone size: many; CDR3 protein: CASSISVLAGGNEQFF; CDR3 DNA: TGTGCCAGTAGTATAAGTGTTCTAGCGGGGGGCAATGAGCAGTTCTTC
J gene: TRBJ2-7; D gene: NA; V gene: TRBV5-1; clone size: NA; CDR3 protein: CASRVRGRQYF; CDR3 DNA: TGCGCCAGCAGGGTGAGGGGTAGGCAGTACTTC
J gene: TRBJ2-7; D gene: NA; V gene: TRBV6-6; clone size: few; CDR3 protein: CASSYGGYSYEQYF; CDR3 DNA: TGTGCCAGCAGTTATGGAGGGTACTCCTACGAGCAGTACTTC
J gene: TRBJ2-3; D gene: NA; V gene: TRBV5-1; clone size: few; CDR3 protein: CASAARGYDTSDTQYF; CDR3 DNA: TGCGCCAGCGCGGCCAGGGGTTACGATACTTCGGATACGCAGTATTTT
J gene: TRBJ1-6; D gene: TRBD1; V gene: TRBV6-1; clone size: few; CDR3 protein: CAGNRDRGHSYNSPLHF; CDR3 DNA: TGTGCCGGGAACAGGGACAGGGGGCACTCCTATAATTCACCCCTCCACTTT
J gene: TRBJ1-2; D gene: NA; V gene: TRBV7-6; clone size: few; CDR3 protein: CASSPRSDANYGYTF; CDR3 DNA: TGTGCCAGCAGCCCTCGGTCCGATGCTAACTATGGCTACACCTTC
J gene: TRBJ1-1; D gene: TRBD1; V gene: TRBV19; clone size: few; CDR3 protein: CAADRGLYERTEAFF; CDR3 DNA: TGTGCGGCTGACAGGGGGCTCTATGAACGGACTGAAGCTTTCTTT
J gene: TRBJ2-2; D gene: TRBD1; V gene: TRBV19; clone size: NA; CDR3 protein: CATLRGTGGAGGELFF; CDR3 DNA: TGTGCCACCCTGAGAGGGACAGGGGGCGCGGGCGGGGAGCTGTTTTTT
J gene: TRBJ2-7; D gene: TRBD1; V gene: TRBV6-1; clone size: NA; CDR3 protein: CASSGGTGVDEQYF; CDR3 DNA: TGTGCCAGCAGCGGCGGGACAGGGGTTGACGAGCAGTACTTC
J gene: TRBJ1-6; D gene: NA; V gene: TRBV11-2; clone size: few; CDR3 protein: CASSFGQTLDSPLHF; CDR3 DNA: TGTGCCAGCAGCTTCGGACAGACCCTTGATTCACCCCTCCACTTT
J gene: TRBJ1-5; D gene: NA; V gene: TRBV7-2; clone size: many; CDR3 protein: CASSTRVGPQHF; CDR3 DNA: TGTGCCAGCAGCACTAGGGTGGGGCCCCAGCATTTT
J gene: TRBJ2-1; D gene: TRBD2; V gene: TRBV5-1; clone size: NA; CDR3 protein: CASRPSGNSGDEQFF; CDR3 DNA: TGCGCCAGCAGGCCTAGCGGGAATTCGGGCGATGAGCAGTTCTTC
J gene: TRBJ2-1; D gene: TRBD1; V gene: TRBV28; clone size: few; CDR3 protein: CASWYRTGSSYNEQFF; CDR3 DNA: TGTGCCAGCTGGTACCGGACAGGCAGCTCCTACAATGAGCAGTTCTTC
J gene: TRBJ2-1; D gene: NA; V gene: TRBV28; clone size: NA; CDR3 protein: CASSSGNEHFF; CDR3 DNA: TGTGCCAGCAGTTCGGGCAATGAGCATTTCTTC
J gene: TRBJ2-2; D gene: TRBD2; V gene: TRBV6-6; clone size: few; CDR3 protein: CASNPPNLQREGQLYVNTGELFF; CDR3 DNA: TGTGCCAGCAACCCCCCAAACTTACAGCGGGAAGGGCAACTCTATGTAAACACCGGGGAGCTGTTTTTT
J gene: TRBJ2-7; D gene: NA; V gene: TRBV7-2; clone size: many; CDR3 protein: CASRPLSSYEQYF; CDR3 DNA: TGTGCCAGCAGACCGTTAAGCTCCTACGAGCAGTACTTC
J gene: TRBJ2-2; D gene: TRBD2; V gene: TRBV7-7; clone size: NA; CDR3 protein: CASSLSSGHTGELFF; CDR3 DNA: TGTGCTAGCAGCTTAAGTAGCGGGCACACCGGGGAGCTGTTTTTT
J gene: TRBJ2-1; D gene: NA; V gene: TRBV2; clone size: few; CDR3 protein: CASSPDLHPSYNEQFF; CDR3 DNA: TGTGCCAGCAGTCCGGACCTACACCCATCCTACAATGAGCAGTTCTTC
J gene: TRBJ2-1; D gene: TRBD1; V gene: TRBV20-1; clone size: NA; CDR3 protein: CSAARDRNNEQFF; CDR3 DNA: TGCAGTGCTGCCCGGGACAGAAACAATGAGCAGTTCTTC
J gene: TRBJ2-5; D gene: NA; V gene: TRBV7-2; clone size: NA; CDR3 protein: CASSLVTGAQETQYF; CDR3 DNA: TGTGCCAGCAGCTTAGTTACGGGAGCCCAAGAGACCCAGTACTTC
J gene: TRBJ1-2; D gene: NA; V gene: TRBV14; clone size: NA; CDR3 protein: CASSPRTGASNYGYTF; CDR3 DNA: TGTGCCAGCAGCCCCCGGACGGGGGCAAGTAACTATGGCTACACCTTC